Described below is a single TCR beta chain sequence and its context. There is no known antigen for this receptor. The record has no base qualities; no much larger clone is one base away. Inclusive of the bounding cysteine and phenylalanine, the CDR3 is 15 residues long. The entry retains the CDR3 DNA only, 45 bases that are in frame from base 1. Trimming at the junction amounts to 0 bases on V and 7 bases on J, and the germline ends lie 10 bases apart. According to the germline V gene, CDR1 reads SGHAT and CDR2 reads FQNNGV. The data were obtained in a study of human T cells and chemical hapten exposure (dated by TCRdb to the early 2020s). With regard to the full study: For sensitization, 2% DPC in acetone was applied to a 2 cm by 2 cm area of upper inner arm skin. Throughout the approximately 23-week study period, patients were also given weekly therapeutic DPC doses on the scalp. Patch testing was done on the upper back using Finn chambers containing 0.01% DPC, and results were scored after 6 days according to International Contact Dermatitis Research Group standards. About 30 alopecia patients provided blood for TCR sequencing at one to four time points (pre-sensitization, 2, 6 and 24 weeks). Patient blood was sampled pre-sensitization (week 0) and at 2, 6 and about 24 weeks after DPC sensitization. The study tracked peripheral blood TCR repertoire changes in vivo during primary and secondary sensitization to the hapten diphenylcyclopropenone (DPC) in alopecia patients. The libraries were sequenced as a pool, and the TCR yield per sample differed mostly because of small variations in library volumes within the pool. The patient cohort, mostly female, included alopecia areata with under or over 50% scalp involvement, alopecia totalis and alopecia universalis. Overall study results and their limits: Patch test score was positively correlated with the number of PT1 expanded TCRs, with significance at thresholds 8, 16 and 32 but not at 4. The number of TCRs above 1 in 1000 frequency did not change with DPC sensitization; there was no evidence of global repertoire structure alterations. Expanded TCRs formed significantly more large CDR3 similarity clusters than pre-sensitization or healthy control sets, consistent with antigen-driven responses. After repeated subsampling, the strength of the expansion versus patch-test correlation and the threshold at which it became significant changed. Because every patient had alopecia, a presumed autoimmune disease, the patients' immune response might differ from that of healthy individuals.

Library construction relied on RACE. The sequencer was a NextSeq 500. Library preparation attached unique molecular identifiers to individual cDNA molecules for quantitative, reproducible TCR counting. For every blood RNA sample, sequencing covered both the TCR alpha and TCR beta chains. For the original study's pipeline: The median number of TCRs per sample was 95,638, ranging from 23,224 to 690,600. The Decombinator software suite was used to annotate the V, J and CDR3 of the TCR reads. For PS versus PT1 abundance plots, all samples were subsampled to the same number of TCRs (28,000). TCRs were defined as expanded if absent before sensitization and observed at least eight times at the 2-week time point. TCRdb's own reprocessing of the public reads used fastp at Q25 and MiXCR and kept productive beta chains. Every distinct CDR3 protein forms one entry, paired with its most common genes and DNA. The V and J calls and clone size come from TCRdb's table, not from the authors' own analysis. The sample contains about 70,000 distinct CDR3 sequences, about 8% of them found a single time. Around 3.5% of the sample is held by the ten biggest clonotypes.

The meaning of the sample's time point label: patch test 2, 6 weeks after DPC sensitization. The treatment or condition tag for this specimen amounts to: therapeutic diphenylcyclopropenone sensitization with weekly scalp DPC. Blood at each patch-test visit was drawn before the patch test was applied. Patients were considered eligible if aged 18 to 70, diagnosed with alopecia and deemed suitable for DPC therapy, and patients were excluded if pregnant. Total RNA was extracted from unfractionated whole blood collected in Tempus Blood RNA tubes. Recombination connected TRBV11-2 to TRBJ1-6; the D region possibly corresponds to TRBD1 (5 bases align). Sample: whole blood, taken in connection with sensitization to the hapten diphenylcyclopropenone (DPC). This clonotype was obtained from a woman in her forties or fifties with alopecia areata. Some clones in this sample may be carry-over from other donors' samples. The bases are TGTGCCAGCAGCTTAGATCCAGGGCCGAATTCACCCCTCCACTTT. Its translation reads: CASSLDPGPNSPLHF.